Below are 16 T cell receptor beta chains sequenced from a single sample in a study of vaccination and CD4 T cells after COVID-19. Cultured CD4+ T cell DNA was sequenced using the Oncomine TCR Beta short-read assay. TCRdb re-derived calls from the PCR reads in MiXCR, one entry per CDR3 protein. The sample lists about 20,000 distinct CDR3 sequences; 52% were seen once. Antigen specificity for these receptors is unknown. Treatment here: roughly 10-day PBMC culture with coronavirus spike peptide pools or control peptides (ViraFEST assay). Sequenced material: CD4+ T cells from blood, cultured in vitro. The receptors were sampled from a human donor who had recovered from COVID-19.

This clonotype occurred a few times. This sequence joins TRBV27 and TRBJ2-1; 10 bases are a match to TRBD1. The CDR3 loop spans 14 amino acids. V dropped 7 bases and J dropped 6; count of bases not matched to a gene: 6. From germline, CDR1 is MNHEY and CDR2 SMNVEV (reference sequence). The CDR3 coding sequence is TGTGCCAGCAAACGGGACAGGGGAGGCAATGAGCAGTTCTTC. This codes for CASKRDRGGNEQFF.

The J gene is TRBJ1-2, the V gene TRBV28, with D perhaps matching TRBD1 (6 bases). Trimming took off 7 bases at V and 8 bases at J, with 17 bases between the two ends. The CDR3 extends over 13 amino acids. CDR1 and CDR2 (germline): MDHEN, SYDVKM. The CDR3 DNA reads TGTGCCAGCACTACGCGGGGGGGCAAGGGCTACACCTTC. Translated, it gives CASTTRGGKGYTF.

The V and J genes are TRBV30 and TRBJ1-4; 7 bases are shared with TRBD1. The V gene's germline CDR1 is GTSNPN and CDR2 SVGIG (reference sequence). This CDR3 is 13 amino acids long. Trimming at V came to 2 bases and at J to 10 bases, leaving 7 bases not matched to a gene. The CDR3: CAWSPTGWGKLFF. DNA for the CDR3: TGTGCCTGGAGTCCGACAGGGTGGGGAAAACTGTTTTTT.

The chain has TRBV10-2 and TRBJ1-5, with a weak D call TRBD1 (6 bases). The V end lost 3 bases, the J end lost 5 bases, and 8 bases lay between the germline ends. Germline V gene sequence: CDR1 WSHSY, CDR2 SAAADI. CDR3 size: 13 residues. The DNA for the CDR3 is TGCGCCAGCAGTGATAGGGGGGATCAGCCCCAGCATTTT. Translation gives CASSDRGDQPQHF.

V is TRBV24-1 and J is TRBJ2-3; TRBD2 aligns across 7 bases. J lost 8 bases, V lost 5 bases, and 3 bases had no gene match. The CDR3 contains 12 residues. Germline CDR1 KGHDR, CDR2 SFDVKD. The CDR3 sequence is CATSASGGTQYF. The CDR3 nucleotides are TGTGCCACCAGTGCTAGCGGTGGTACGCAGTATTTT.

The V call is TRBV7-2, the J call TRBJ1-1; D is ambiguous. The germline CDR1 and CDR2 sequences are SGHTA and FQGNSA. CDR3 size: 12 residues. V lost 0 bases and J lost 7, with 6 bases in between. The chain's CDR3 is CASSLAVGEAFF. CDR3 DNA: TGTGCCAGCAGCTTAGCGGTGGGTGAAGCTTTCTTT.

The V gene is TRBV6-1, the J gene TRBJ1-1, with 8 bases matching TRBD1. The length of the CDR3 is 14 residues. V shed 1 base, J shed 6 bases, and the junction held 4 bases outside the gene matches. Germline CDR1 MNHNS, CDR2 SASEGT. CDR3 residues: CASSEVQGEAEAFF. The DNA of the CDR3 is TGTGCCAGCAGTGAAGTACAGGGGGAGGCTGAAGCTTTCTTT.

The chain employs TRBV29-1 and TRBJ1-2; D is ambiguous. Germline V gives CDR1 SQVTM, CDR2 ANQGSEA. V was cut by 4 bases and J by 8 bases, with 11 bases left in between. The CDR3 extends over 11 amino acids. CDR3 sequence (DNA): TGCAGCGTTGCTCCCCTCGAGGGCTACACCTTC. This encodes CSVAPLEGYTF.

V is TRBV27 and J is TRBJ1-4; tentatively, D is TRBD1 (6 bases). V was trimmed by 2 bases and J by 2 bases, leaving 9 bases between them. The CDR3 is 15 amino acids. Germline CDR1 and CDR2: MNHEY and SMNVEV (reference sequence). This chain's CDR3 is CASSLQGITNEKLFF. Here the CDR3 DNA reads TGTGCCAGCAGTTTACAGGGGATTACTAATGAAAAACTGTTTTTT.

This clonotype has just a few counts. This rearrangement joins TRBV15 to TRBJ1-5; D remains unclear. The CDR3 is 17 residues long. Germline lookup yields CDR1 LNHNV and CDR2 YYDKDF (reference sequence). Deletions cut 0 bases from V and 9 bases from J, with 21 bases between. For the CDR3, the DNA is TGTGCCACCAGCAGAGACGGCTTAGGCACCCCCAGTGGGCCCCAGCATTTT. Its translation is CATSRDGLGTPSGPQHF.

The rearrangement uses TRBV11-3 and TRBJ2-3; D possibly matches TRBD1 or TRBD2 (6 bases each). CDR3 length: 14 amino acids. From germline, CDR1 is SGHNT and CDR2 YENEEA. V was trimmed by 6 bases and J by 0 bases, leaving 10 bases between them. The CDR3 region is CASSHGGSTDTQYF. CDR3 coding DNA: TGTGCCAGCAGTCACGGGGGCAGCACAGATACGCAGTATTTT.

The CDR3 loop reads CATSDQTGGQETQYF. The CDR3 bases are TGTGCCACCAGTGACCAGACAGGGGGGCAAGAGACCCAGTACTTC. The chain carries TRBV24-1 and TRBJ2-5, with TRBD1 identical over 9 bases. The CDR3 is 15 residues long. Germline-derived CDR1 and CDR2 are KGHDR and SFDVKD. V gave up 4 bases and J gave up 2 bases; unmatched junction bases: 4.

This clonotype appeared once. A junction end diverges from the germline sequence, so it may reflect a read error. The chain couples TRBV7-9 to TRBJ2-7, with TRBD2 identical over 13 bases. Germline V gene lookup returns CDR1 SEHNR and CDR2 FQNEAQ (reference sequence). CDR3 length equals 14 residues. CDR3 loop: CASSLGGLAGERYF. Here the CDR3 DNA reads TGTGCCAGCAGCTTAGGAGGACTAGCGGGAGAGCGGTACTTC.

This chain links TRBV20-1 with TRBJ2-5, with D perhaps matching TRBD1 or TRBD2 (5 bases each). V was trimmed by 5 bases and J by 5 bases, leaving 21 bases between them. Germline values: CDR1 DFQATT, CDR2 SNEGSKA (reference sequence). CDR3 size: 15 residues. CDR3 nucleotides: TGCAGTGCTTGCCCCGGGGCGGCCGTGGTGGAGACCCAGTACTTC. This gives the protein CSACPGAAVVETQYF.

The chain's CDR3 is CASSLPGSEAFF. CDR3 nucleotide sequence: TGTGCCAGCAGCTTACCCGGAAGTGAAGCTTTCTTT. The V call is TRBV7-9, the J call TRBJ1-1, with no clear D. From germline, CDR1 is SEHNR and CDR2 FQNEAQ (reference sequence). The CDR3 runs 12 residues. The V gene lost 2 bases and the J gene lost 7 bases, with 8 bases spanning the gap.

The chain is built from TRBV15 and TRBJ1-3, with unresolved D. The V gene's germline CDR1 is LNHNV and CDR2 YYDKDF (reference sequence). This CDR3 contains 17 residues. The ends were cut back, 1 base at V and 0 bases at J, with 13 bases in the middle. CDR3 protein: CATSRAEGGDSGNTIYF. The CDR3 DNA is TGTGCCACCAGCAGAGCGGAAGGAGGAGACTCTGGAAACACCATATATTTT. The full variable domain, rest sourced from reference TRBV15 and TRBJ1-3, is DAMVIQNPRYQVTQFGKPVTLSCSQTLNHNVMYWYQQKSSQAPKLLFHYYDKDFNNEADTPDNFQSRRPNTSFCFLDIRSPGLGDTAMYLCATSRAEGGDSGNTIYFGEGSWLTVV.